This entry describes one T cell receptor beta chain. The antigen remains undetermined. This sample is part of a study of T cell repertoires in cytomegalovirus infection. About the study: Public TCR beta signatures marked donors with CMV infection and the matching HLA.

The CDR3 is 14 residues long. Germline CDR1 and CDR2: SEHNR and FQNEAQ (reference sequence). V was pared by 4 bases and J by 7 bases, with 9 bases of the junction left unmatched. TCRdb redid the calling of the reads with MiXCR, one entry per CDR3 protein. Of about 470,000 distinct CDR3 sequences listed, 40% to 50% were seen once; the top ten hold around two fifths. The sequence derives from a human donor in good health (CMV status not recorded). Some clones in this sample may be carry-over from other donors' samples. The sequencing used cultured PBMCs, collected from culture after CMV antigen stimulation. The chain joins TRBV7-9 to TRBJ1-2; 7 nucleotides match TRBD1. The CDR3 loop is CASSSRDSFLGYTF. CDR3 sequence (DNA): TGTGCCAGCAGCTCCCGGGACAGTTTTCTTGGCTACACCTTC.